Ten or more counts support the clone carrying this T cell receptor (beta chain). The read falls 3 residues short of the CDR3 end, and the missing part is taken from the germline J gene. This sample is part of a study of T cell clonality in common variable immunodeficiency. The CDR3 runs to 14 residues. V lost 0 bases and J lost 4; bases outside the gene matches: 2. Germline CDR1 is GTSNPN and CDR2 is SVGIG (reference sequence). The table came from immunoSEQ multiplex PCR; TCRdb's copy has only in-frame clones and leaves some out. The sample yields about 52,000 clones, without any singletons. The sequence came from a person aged 18 to 69 in good health. The sequencing sample was made of peripheral blood mononuclear cells. The V gene is TRBV30, the J gene TRBJ2-5; 10 nucleotides match TRBD2. The CDR3 sequence: CAWSVSSGGETQYF. The CDR3 bases that were read are TGTGCCTGGAGTGTATCTAGCGGGGGAGAGACC.